Ten or more counts support the clone carrying this T cell receptor (beta chain). Its antigen is not known. This sample is drawn from a study of CD8 T cells in ankylosing spondylitis. Study-wide findings and caveats: Within ankylosing spondylitis blood, a TCR beta motif made up of roughly eight highly homologous variants appeared to be characteristic. Disease-linked clones, CD8+, were relatively rare in peripheral blood. Past studies reported some motif variants in reactive arthritis synovial fluid and blood. Clones tied to disease were said to be significantly enriched in matched ankylosing spondylitis synovial fluid.

MiXCR, run by TCRdb on the 5' RACE reads, gives a single entry per CDR3 protein. The sample records approximately 300,000 distinct CDR3 sequences, around 20% being singletons. The CDR3 has 14 residues. Germline V gene sequence: CDR1 SGHTA, CDR2 FQGNSA. The V and J ends lost 3 bases and 0 bases respectively, with 6 bases between them. Material: blood, either unsorted or a sorted T cell fraction (not recorded which). The chain couples TRBV7-2 to TRBJ2-1; D unresolved. This TCR came from a female donor with ankylosing spondylitis or in good health (not recorded which). The CDR3 is CASSFPSSYNEQFF. CDR3 bases: TGTGCCAGCAGCTTTCCCAGCTCCTACAATGAGCAGTTCTTC.